The 6 T cell receptor beta chains below come from one sample, sequenced in a study of shared clonotypes between healthy human individuals. Produced via immunoSEQ multiplex PCR; TCRdb's table is partial and in-frame only. The sample consists of 2 million to 2.5 million clones, over 85% of them appearing once. The sample consisted of naive CD4+ T cells sorted from blood. The subset is: CD45RA+ positively selected. These receptors were obtained from a young man in good health.

The V and J genes are TRBV28 and TRBJ2-5, with 7 bases aligning to TRBD2. The CDR3 loop spans 14 amino acids. The V segment lost 2 bases and the J segment 4 bases; nucleotides outside the gene matches: 4. Germline CDR1 is MDHEN and CDR2 is SYDVKM. This CDR3 is CASSLGTGGETQYF. DNA for the CDR3: TGTGCCAGCAGTTTAGGTACGGGGGGAGAGACCCAGTACTTC.

Turning to this clone: An end of the junction does not agree with germline; a read error may underlie this. The chain uses TRBV5-1 and TRBJ2-2; D gene ambiguous. This CDR3 has 16 amino acids. Germline assignment: CDR1 SGHRS and CDR2 YFSETQ. The CDR3 here is CASSLRRAGNTGELFF. The DNA for the CDR3 is TGCGCCAGCAGCTTGCGACGGGCTGGAAACACCGGTGAGCTGTTTTTT.

The J gene is TRBJ2-7, the V gene TRBV5-1; no firm D call. Germline CDR1 reads SGHRS; CDR2 reads YFSETQ. Trimming removed 5 bases from V and 4 bases from J, with 19 bases in between. There are 15 residues in the CDR3. The DNA of the CDR3 is TGCGCCAGCAGACGCTCAGATAACATAGCTTACGAGCAGTACTTC. Translating it yields CASRRSDNIAYEQYF.

This sequence joins TRBV5-1 and TRBJ1-2; D possibly corresponds to TRBD1 (5 bases). The CDR3 covers 15 residues. Germline V gene lookup returns CDR1 SGHRS and CDR2 YFSETQ. Trimming left V 4 bases short and J 5 bases short, with 18 bases between. Written as DNA, the CDR3 is TGCGCCAGCAGCCTCCAGGCAGGGTTGGGGTATGGCTACACCTTC. Amino acid sequence: CASSLQAGLGYGYTF.

A single count supports this clone. The gene calls are TRBV27 and TRBJ1-5; tentatively, D is TRBD1 (5 bases). V lost 0 bases and J lost 6, with 15 bases in between. CDR1 is MNHEY and CDR2 is SMNVEV in the germline V gene (reference sequence). The CDR3 has 16 amino acids. The CDR3 DNA follows: TGTGCCAGCAGTTTATCGGCGTCGGGGGAGGGTCAGCCCCAGCATTTT. Protein sequence: CASSLSASGEGQPQHF.

The CDR3 DNA sequence: TGTGCCAGCAGCCCCCGGGACAGGGTAGACAATGAGCAGTTCTTC. Amino acids: CASSPRDRVDNEQFF. The chain uses TRBV7-9 and TRBJ2-1; 9 nucleotides align to TRBD1. The CDR3 has 15 amino acids. The V gene end was trimmed by 5 bases and the J gene end by 5 bases; junction bases not matched to a gene: 7. Looked up from germline, CDR1 is SEHNR and CDR2 is FQNEAQ (reference sequence).